A selection of T cell receptor beta chains follows, all from one sample in a study of blood T cells in healthy people across ages. From the 5' RACE reads, TCRdb called clonotypes with MiXCR, one entry per CDR3 protein. The sample has under 700,000 distinct CDR3 sequences; approximately 25% are singletons. These data are also associated with another study on T cells of mothers and their children.

Material: blood. These receptors all stem from a boy younger than 18 in good health. The CDR3 runs from the conserved cysteine through the conserved F or W. A D gene is named only where the DNA matches it firmly. A clone size is listed for some rows: how often the clone was seen (once, few, many), or a class if it is expanded.

D	J	size	V	length	CDR3	DNA
TRBD2	TRBJ2-3	once	TRBV2	15	CASSPGTSFLQAQYF	TGTGCCAGCAGCCCCGGGACTAGCTTTCTTCAGGCGCAGTATTTT
-	TRBJ1-2	-	TRBV7-2	18	CASSSNYFYRRNNYGYTF	TGTGCCAGCAGCTCGAATTACTTCTATAGAAGAAATAACTATGGCTACACCTTC
TRBD2	TRBJ2-3	-	TRBV12-3/TRBV12-4	14	CASSLFSGVDTQYF	TGTGCCAGCAGTTTATTTAGCGGGGTGGATACGCAGTATTTT
TRBD1	TRBJ1-1	many	TRBV25-1	16	CASSERTGDPWAEAFF	TGTGCCAGCAGTGAACGGACAGGGGACCCTTGGGCTGAAGCTTTCTTT
-	TRBJ1-1	few	TRBV20-1	12	CSAQKGDTEAFF	TGCAGTGCTCAAAAGGGGGACACTGAAGCTTTCTTT
TRBD1	TRBJ2-7	-	TRBV7-2	15	CASSLGGTGYYEQYF	TGTGCCAGCAGCTTAGGAGGGACAGGCTACTACGAGCAGTACTTC
-	TRBJ2-1	-	TRBV7-3	15	CASSPQRVSVNEQFF	TGTGCCAGCAGCCCCCAAAGGGTCTCTGTCAATGAGCAGTTCTTC
-	TRBJ2-5	-	TRBV6-6	16	CASSPEMGGAGETQYF	TGTGCCAGCAGTCCCGAAATGGGGGGGGCTGGAGAGACCCAGTACTTC
-	TRBJ1-6	-	TRBV7-2	15	CASSKQSSYNSPLHF	TGTGCCAGCAGTAAACAGAGCTCCTATAATTCACCCCTCCACTTT
-	TRBJ2-4	-	TRBV9	17	CASSPDHRRDKKNIQYF	TGTGCCAGCAGCCCCGACCATCGTAGGGATAAGAAAAACATTCAGTACTTC
TRBD1	TRBJ1-2	few	TRBV6-5	13	CASSFTQGDGYTF	TGTGCCAGCAGTTTTACACAGGGGGATGGCTACACCTTC
-	TRBJ2-5	few	TRBV7-2	15	CASSLGYLEQETQYF	TGTGCCAGCAGCTTAGGCTATCTGGAGCAAGAGACCCAGTACTTC
-	TRBJ2-2	few	TRBV28	14	CASSFIGGTGELLF	TGTGCCAGCAGTTTTATCGGCGGAACCGGGGAGCTGCTTTTT
TRBD1	TRBJ2-2	-	TRBV28	14	CASSIGQGRGELFF	TGTGCCAGCAGCATAGGACAGGGACGAGGGGAGCTGTTTTTT
TRBD1	TRBJ1-5	few	TRBV28	17	CASSGQALLSSNQPQHF	TGTGCCTCCTCGGGACAGGCGCTCCTTAGCAGCAATCAGCCCCAGCATTTT
-	TRBJ2-3	-	TRBV28	15	CASSFTSAYTDTQYF	TGTGCCAGCAGTTTTACTTCAGCCTACACAGATACGCAGTATTTT
TRBD1	TRBJ2-6	-	TRBV6-2/TRBV6-3	15	CASSFDRAGANVLTF	TGTGCCAGCAGTTTCGACAGGGCTGGGGCCAACGTCCTGACTTTC
-	TRBJ2-5	-	TRBV19	14	CASSRGNDPETQYF	TGTGCCAGTAGCAGGGGTAATGACCCCGAGACCCAGTACTTC
TRBD2	TRBJ2-1	many	TRBV6-4	15	CASSDSSGGANEQFF	TGTGCCAGCAGTGACTCTAGCGGGGGGGCCAATGAGCAGTTCTTC
-	TRBJ2-1	-	TRBV7-8	13	CASSFIRRNEQFF	TGTGCCAGCAGCTTTATAAGGCGCAATGAGCAGTTCTTC
TRBD2	TRBJ2-3	-	TRBV6-1	16	CASSLWTSGIGDTQYF	TGTGCCAGCAGTCTCTGGACTAGCGGGATTGGAGATACGCAGTATTTT
TRBD1	TRBJ2-1	-	TRBV28	13	CASSPPMDREQFF	TGTGCCAGCAGCCCACCCATGGACAGGGAGCAGTTCTTC
-	TRBJ2-3	-	TRBV12-3/TRBV12-4	12	CASSLWADTQYF	TGTGCCAGCAGTTTATGGGCGGATACGCAGTATTTT
-	TRBJ2-1	-	TRBV29-1	14	CSLRFPSSYNEQFF	TGCAGCCTAAGATTTCCCAGCTCCTACAATGAGCAGTTCTTC
TRBD2	TRBJ2-1	few	TRBV5-1	18	CASSLARLAESSYNEQFF	TGCGCCAGCAGCTTGGCCCGACTAGCGGAAAGCTCCTACAATGAGCAGTTCTTC
-	TRBJ2-7	many	TRBV20-1	14	CSAREAASVEEQYF	TGCAGTGCTAGAGAGGCCGCCTCGGTGGAAGAGCAGTACTTC
TRBD2	TRBJ2-7	-	TRBV7-9	17	CASSLPPLAGDAYEQYF	TGTGCCAGCAGCTTACCGCCGTTAGCGGGAGACGCCTACGAGCAGTACTTC
TRBD2	TRBJ2-5	few	TRBV20-1	14	CSAGGEPLEETQYF	TGCAGTGCGGGAGGGGAGCCGCTTGAAGAGACCCAGTACTTC
-	TRBJ2-2	few	TRBV7-2	15	CASSLEGGIGGELFF	TGTGCCAGCAGCTTAGAGGGGGGTATAGGCGGGGAGCTGTTTTTT
TRBD2	TRBJ2-3	few	TRBV7-2	16	CACSFSGGGGSDTQYF	TGTGCCTGCAGCTTTAGCGGGGGCGGGGGGTCGGATACGCAGTATTTT
-	TRBJ1-2	-	TRBV7-9	14	CASSSPSRNYGYTF	TGTGCCAGCAGCTCCCCCAGCAGGAACTATGGCTACACCTTC
-	TRBJ1-5	-	TRBV7-6	14	CASNNRDGWSHQHF	TGTGCCAGCAACAACAGAGACGGGTGGTCCCACCAGCATTTT